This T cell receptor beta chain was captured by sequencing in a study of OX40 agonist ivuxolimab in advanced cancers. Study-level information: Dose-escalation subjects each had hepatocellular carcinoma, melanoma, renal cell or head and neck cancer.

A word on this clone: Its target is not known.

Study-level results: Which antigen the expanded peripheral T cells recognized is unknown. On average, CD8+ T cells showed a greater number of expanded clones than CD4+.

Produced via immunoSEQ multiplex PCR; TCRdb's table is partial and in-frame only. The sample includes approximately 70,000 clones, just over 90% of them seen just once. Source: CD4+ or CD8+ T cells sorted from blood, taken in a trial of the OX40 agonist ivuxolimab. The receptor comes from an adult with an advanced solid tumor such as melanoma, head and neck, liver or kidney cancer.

The CDR3: CASSDIRYEQYF. The CDR3 nucleotides are TGTGCCAGCAGTGACATTCGATACGAGCAGTACTTC. This chain links TRBV6-1 with TRBJ2-7, with D uncertain. The V end was cut by 3 bases, the J end by 4 bases, with 7 bases between. The germline CDR1 and CDR2 sequences are MNHNS and SASEGT. This CDR3 contains 12 residues.